A selection of T cell receptor beta chains follows, all from one sample in a study of blood T cell repertoires in COVID-19. Clones were sequenced by immunoSEQ multiplex PCR, and TCRdb holds only the in-frame ones, with some missing. Of under 200,000 clones listed, around 83% are singletons. Sequenced: peripheral blood. Source of these receptors: a human donor in a cohort sampled during active COVID-19. CDR3s include the opening cysteine and the closing phenylalanine or tryptophan. A D gene is named only where the DNA matches it firmly. Clone size, where shown, is once, few, many, or a class for clones that have expanded.

.,TRBV5-1,TRBJ2-5,TRBD1,CASSSTGEGTQYF,TGCGCCAGCAGCTCCACAGGGGAAGGTACCCAGTACTTC
.,TRBV24-1,TRBJ1-3,.,CATSDLQGRTDTIYF,TGTGCCACCAGTGATTTGCAGGGTAGGACGGACACCATATATTTT
.,TRBV5-6,TRBJ1-1,.,CASSLRQGTEAFF,TGTGCCAGCAGCTTGCGGCAGGGAACTGAAGCTTTCTTT
.,TRBV6-5,TRBJ1-2,.,CATGRASNYGYTF,TGTGCCACAGGGAGGGCGAGTAACTATGGCTACACCTTC
.,TRBV28,TRBJ1-6,.,CASTPGGRYNSPLHF,TGTGCCAGCACCCCCGGGGGTCGCTATAATTCACCCCTCCACTTT
.,TRBV27,TRBJ2-7,TRBD1,CATPEGAPGEQYF,TGTGCCACCCCAGAGGGGGCACCCGGCGAGCAGTACTTC
.,TRBV6-4,TRBJ1-3,TRBD1,CAHTLRGPPSGNTIYF,TGTGCCCATACCCTGAGGGGGCCTCCCTCTGGAAACACCATATATTTT
.,TRBV5-8,TRBJ2-1,.,CASTQWGERHEQFF,TGTGCCAGCACCCAGTGGGGGGAGCGGCATGAGCAGTTCTTC
once,TRBV9,TRBJ1-2,.,CASSAGRDYGYTF,TGTGCCAGCAGCGCAGGTCGAGACTATGGCTACACCTTC
.,TRBV7-9,TRBJ2-1,.,CASSSDNEQFF,TGTGCCAGCAGCTCCGACAATGAGCAGTTCTTC
.,TRBV11-2,TRBJ2-7,.,CASSFSVSFRDISYEQYF,TGTGCCAGCAGCTTTTCGGTCTCCTTTAGGGACATCTCCTACGAGCAGTACTTC
.,TRBV12-3/TRBV12-4,TRBJ2-5,.,CASRPTSGETQYF,TGTGCCAGCAGACCTACTAGTGGAGAGACCCAGTACTTC
once,TRBV7-8,TRBJ2-7,TRBD2,CASSLVQTSGYEQYF,TGTGCCAGCAGCTTAGTTCAAACTAGCGGCTACGAGCAGTACTTC
.,TRBV10-3,TRBJ2-1,TRBD2,CAISETSGSNEQFF,TGTGCCATCAGTGAAACTAGCGGGAGCAATGAGCAGTTCTTC
.,TRBV7-9,TRBJ2-7,TRBD1,CASSPWDRGHEQYF,TGTGCCAGCAGCCCGTGGGACAGGGGCCACGAGCAGTACTTC
.,TRBV24-1,TRBJ2-5,.,CATSATQETQYF,TGTGCCACCAGTGCCACACAAGAGACCCAGTACTTC
.,TRBV9,TRBJ2-1,TRBD2,CASTLSGSSYNEQFF,TGTGCCAGCACCTTAAGCGGGAGCTCCTACAATGAGCAGTTCTTC
once,TRBV28,TRBJ1-1,.,CASSPRTVRPTEAFF,TGTGCCAGCAGTCCCCGGACAGTCCGTCCCACTGAAGCTTTCTTT
.,TRBV7-8,TRBJ2-7,TRBD1,CASSSRQGISYEQYF,TGTGCCAGCAGCTCCAGACAGGGGATCTCCTACGAGCAGTACTTC
.,TRBV6-5,TRBJ1-1,.,CASGSGNTEAFF,TGTGCCAGCGGTAGTGGGAACACTGAAGCTTTCTTT
.,TRBV3-1/TRBV3-2,TRBJ2-7,TRBD2,CASSLAGAHEQYF,TGTGCCAGCAGCCTAGCGGGAGCCCACGAGCAGTACTTC
once,TRBV3-1/TRBV3-2,TRBJ1-5,.,CASSQGLQPQHF,TGTGCCAGCAGCCAAGGGCTTCAGCCCCAGCATTTT
few,TRBV6-5,TRBJ2-5,TRBD1,CASSLPRDRGEETQYF,TGTGCCAGCAGTTTACCTCGGGACAGGGGGGAGGAGACCCAGTACTTC
.,TRBV27,TRBJ2-1,TRBD2,CASRSAGGGHNEQFF,TGTGCCAGCAGGAGTGCGGGAGGGGGGCACAATGAGCAGTTCTTC
.,TRBV11-3,TRBJ2-7,.,CASSSLTGYEQYF,TGTGCCAGCAGCTCCTTGACAGGCTACGAGCAGTACTTC
.,TRBV5-5,TRBJ1-6,TRBD1,CTSSLEDRVGYNSPLHF,TGTACCAGCAGCTTGGAAGACAGGGTGGGATATAATTCACCCCTCCACTTT
.,TRBV4-2,TRBJ1-6,TRBD1,CASSQGGDRGTPLHF,TGTGCCAGCAGCCAGGGGGGGGACAGGGGAACACCCCTCCACTTT
.,TRBV20-1,TRBJ1-2,.,CSASDIHGYTF,TGCAGTGCTAGCGACATTCATGGCTACACCTTC
once,TRBV3-1/TRBV3-2,TRBJ1-1,.,CASSPYLLCGSENTEAFF,TGTGCCAGCAGCCCGTATCTCCTTTGTGGCAGCGAGAACACTGAAGCTTTCTTT
.,TRBV29-1,TRBJ2-7,.,CSVEDLQAAIKYF,TGCAGCGTTGAAGATCTTCAGGCAGCCATTAAATACTTC
.,TRBV18,TRBJ2-5,.,CASSSGETQYF,TGTGCCAGCTCTTCGGGGGAGACCCAGTACTTC
.,TRBV27,TRBJ2-7,.,CASSKEGWYEQYF,TGTGCCAGCAGTAAGGAGGGGTGGTACGAGCAGTACTTC
once,TRBV4-2,TRBJ1-1,.,CASSPISRGNTEAFF,TGTGCCAGCAGCCCAATCTCCAGGGGGAACACTGAAGCTTTCTTT
.,TRBV29-1,TRBJ1-1,.,CSVSTGAKQAFF,TGCAGCGTCTCGACAGGAGCAAAACAAGCTTTCTTT
.,TRBV7-2,TRBJ2-2,.,CASSLSAGKGNTGELFF,TGTGCCAGCAGCTTAAGTGCCGGGAAAGGGAACACCGGGGAGCTGTTTTTT
once,TRBV19,TRBJ2-7,.,CASSEREFNEQYF,TGTGCCAGTAGTGAACGGGAGTTTAACGAGCAGTACTTC
.,TRBV10-1,TRBJ2-7,TRBD2,CASSRGGSGEQYF,TGCGCCAGCTCCCGGGGGGGTAGCGGCGAGCAGTACTTC
.,TRBV6-2/TRBV6-3,TRBJ2-7,TRBD2,CASSPTTGLAGGRRGEQYF,TGTGCCAGCAGCCCTACCACGGGACTAGCGGGAGGGCGCCGAGGCGAGCAGTACTTC
once,TRBV3-1/TRBV3-2,TRBJ1-1,.,CASSPFGSNTEAFF,TGTGCCAGCAGCCCCTTCGGGTCGAACACTGAAGCTTTCTTT
.,TRBV2,TRBJ2-6,.,CASSFRGASSGANVLTF,TGTGCCAGCAGTTTTCGGGGGGCAAGCTCTGGGGCCAACGTCCTGACTTTC
.,TRBV3-1/TRBV3-2,TRBJ1-2,TRBD1,CASSRTGIAGYTF,TGTGCCAGCAGCCGGACAGGGATTGCTGGCTACACCTTC
.,TRBV11-2,TRBJ2-3,TRBD1,CASSPPRQGPPDTQYF,TGTGCCAGCAGCCCGCCGAGACAGGGGCCGCCGGATACGCAGTATTTT
.,TRBV7-2,TRBJ2-2,TRBD2,CASSLPIGLAGITGELFF,TGTGCCAGCAGCTTACCGATAGGACTAGCGGGTATCACCGGGGAGCTGTTTTTT
.,TRBV29-1,TRBJ2-3,TRBD1,CSVRGRGTDTQYF,TGCAGCGTTAGGGGGCGCGGCACAGATACGCAGTATTTT
.,TRBV20-1,TRBJ1-6,TRBD1,CSASAGGNSPLHF,TGCAGTGCTAGTGCAGGGGGCAATTCACCCCTCCACTTT
.,TRBV27,TRBJ2-7,TRBD2,CASSLAGVTFHEQYF,TGTGCCAGCAGTTTGGCGGGAGTCACCTTCCACGAGCAGTACTTC
.,TRBV14,TRBJ2-1,TRBD2,CASSQVSLAGNRNEQFF,TGTGCCAGCAGCCAAGTCTCTCTAGCGGGAAATCGCAATGAGCAGTTCTTC
.,TRBV11-2,TRBJ2-7,.,CASSPEGVRGNYEQYF,TGTGCCAGCAGCCCCGAGGGGGTGCGGGGGAACTACGAGCAGTACTTC
.,TRBV7-2,TRBJ2-2,TRBD2,CASSLGLALTGELFF,TGTGCCAGCAGCTTAGGACTAGCACTTACCGGGGAGCTGTTTTTT
.,TRBV5-4,TRBJ2-3,.,CASSSTGIETNRLPTF,TGTGCCAGCAGCTCAACAGGGATAGAGACCAATCGACTTCCCACTTTT
.,TRBV7-9,TRBJ2-2,TRBD2,CASSRGTSGRGAGELFF,TGTGCCAGCAGCCGTGGGACTAGCGGGAGAGGGGCCGGGGAGCTGTTTTTT
.,TRBV2,TRBJ2-3,TRBD2,CASSAGWTSGRADTQYF,TGTGCCAGCAGTGCGGGGTGGACTAGCGGGAGGGCAGATACGCAGTATTTT
once,TRBV10-2,TRBJ1-5,.,CASSESEELGNQPQHF,TGCGCCAGCAGTGAGTCGGAGGAACTAGGGAATCAGCCCCAGCATTTT
.,TRBV24-1,TRBJ2-7,.,CATSDYFSGSFYEQYF,TGTGCCACCAGTGACTACTTTTCGGGGAGCTTCTACGAGCAGTACTTC
.,TRBV28,TRBJ1-1,.,CASSLSGTEAFF,TGTGCCAGCAGTTTAAGCGGCACTGAAGCTTTCTTT
once,TRBV14,TRBJ1-1,.,CASSQGDMRNTEAFF,TGTGCCAGCAGCCAAGGAGATATGAGGAACACTGAAGCTTTCTTT
.,TRBV28,TRBJ2-3,TRBD2,CASSLRLAGGLVTDTQYF,TGTGCCAGCAGTTTAAGACTAGCGGGAGGACTCGTCACAGATACGCAGTATTTT
.,TRBV5-5,TRBJ2-7,.,CASSLATAYEQYF,TGTGCCAGCAGCTTGGCGACAGCCTACGAGCAGTACTTC
few,TRBV28,TRBJ1-6,TRBD1,CASYRGDGNSPLHF,TGTGCCAGCTACAGGGGGGATGGTAATTCACCCCTCCACTTT